These T cell receptor beta chains were read from a single sample in a study of CD8+ T cells in alopecia areata. The protocol was immunoSEQ multiplex PCR, while the TCRdb copy is restricted to in-frame clones and leaves out a portion. The table has 42,000 or so clones, roughly 92% seen once. This specimen consisted of CD8+ T cells sorted from blood, obtained at week 24, from a patient treated with tofacitinib. These receptors originate from a human donor with alopecia areata. Both conserved end residues are part of each CDR3. A D gene is named only where the DNA matches it firmly. A clone size is listed for some rows: how often the clone was seen (once, few, many), or a class if it is expanded.

j_gene,abundance,v_gene,d_gene,CDR3aa,CDR3nt
TRBJ2-3,-,TRBV11-2,TRBD2,CASLTRTSGGSADTQYF,TGTGCCAGCTTAACCCGGACTAGCGGGGGGAGCGCAGATACGCAGTATTTT
TRBJ2-2,-,TRBV7-9,TRBD2,CASRGGGNANTGELFF,TGTGCCAGCAGGGGCGGGGGAAACGCGAACACCGGGGAGCTGTTTTTT
TRBJ2-7,-,TRBV27,-,CASGLGPYEQYF,TGTGCCAGCGGCTTAGGGCCCTACGAGCAGTACTTC
TRBJ1-5,-,TRBV7-8,-,CASSPGTPPQPQHF,TGTGCCAGCAGCCCTGGGACCCCGCCCCAGCCCCAGCATTTT
TRBJ2-2,few,TRBV6-4,-,CASSQGNTGELFF,TGTGCCAGCAGTCAGGGGAACACCGGGGAGCTGTTTTTT
TRBJ2-1,-,TRBV13,-,CASSLRERGRADEQFF,TGTGCCAGCAGCTTGAGGGAAAGGGGCAGGGCGGATGAGCAGTTCTTC
TRBJ2-1,-,TRBV6-5,-,CASSPAYYNEQFF,TGTGCCAGCTCCCCAGCCTACTACAATGAGCAGTTCTTC
TRBJ2-3,-,TRBV28,TRBD2,CASSSPRLGTNTDTQYF,TGTGCCAGCAGCTCCCCCAGATTGGGGACTAACACAGATACGCAGTATTTT
TRBJ2-7,-,TRBV7-9,-,CASSLGRESEQYF,TGTGCCAGCAGCTTAGGGAGAGAAAGCGAGCAGTACTTC
TRBJ2-7,-,TRBV29-1,-,CSVVVGGSYEQYF,TGCAGCGTTGTGGTGGGAGGCTCCTACGAGCAGTACTTC
TRBJ2-5,-,TRBV27,-,CASSTGDRIQETQYF,TGTGCCAGCAGTACCGGAGACAGGATTCAAGAGACCCAGTACTTC
TRBJ2-7,few,TRBV28,TRBD1,CASSLSRQGDYEQYF,TGTGCCAGCAGTTTATCCCGACAGGGGGACTACGAGCAGTACTTC
TRBJ2-7,-,TRBV7-9,-,CASSHPDRIYEQYF,TGTGCCAGCAGTCACCCGGACAGAATCTACGAGCAGTACTTC
TRBJ2-3,-,TRBV29-1,TRBD1,CSVSGTGPYDTQYF,TGCAGCGTTTCCGGGACAGGTCCGTATGATACGCAGTATTTT
TRBJ2-7,-,TRBV18,-,CASSPPLASQGRHYEQYF,TGTGCCAGCTCACCACCGTTGGCATCGCAGGGGAGGCACTACGAGCAGTACTTC
TRBJ1-1,-,TRBV30,-,CAWSGGRGYTEAFF,TGTGCCTGGAGTGGCGGGAGGGGATATACTGAAGCTTTCTTT
TRBJ1-2,-,TRBV27,-,CASSHPGSPGGYTF,TGTGCCAGCAGCCATCCGGGAAGCCCGGGAGGCTACACCTTC
TRBJ2-7,-,TRBV7-9,TRBD2,CASQASGSYEQYF,TGTGCCAGCCAGGCTAGCGGTTCCTACGAGCAGTACTTC
TRBJ2-4,-,TRBV4-3,-,CASSQWAQLTGNIQYF,TGCGCCAGCAGCCAATGGGCACAACTTACGGGAAACATTCAGTACTTC
TRBJ2-4,-,TRBV2,-,CASSPRLDLAKNIQYF,TGTGCCAGCAGTCCACGACTAGATCTAGCCAAAAACATTCAGTACTTC
TRBJ2-4,-,TRBV29-1,TRBD1,CSVFRDRTGGKNIQYF,TGCAGCGTCTTTCGGGACAGGACCGGAGGCAAAAACATTCAGTACTTC
TRBJ2-4,-,TRBV28,-,CASSLFVDADDGLGGKNIQYF,TGTGCCAGCAGTTTATTTGTTGACGCAGATGATGGTTTGGGAGGCAAAAACATTCAGTACTTC
TRBJ2-7,-,TRBV28,TRBD2,CASSFILAGSYEQYF,TGTGCCAGCAGTTTCATACTAGCGGGGAGCTACGAGCAGTACTTC
TRBJ2-1,-,TRBV6-5,TRBD2,CASSYSAGGSYNEQFF,TGTGCCAGCAGTTACTCGGCGGGGGGGTCCTACAATGAGCAGTTCTTC
TRBJ1-1,-,TRBV7-6,TRBD1,CASSIAPGQGNTEAFF,TGTGCCAGCAGCATAGCTCCGGGACAGGGGAACACTGAAGCTTTCTTT
TRBJ2-4,-,TRBV7-9,-,CASSLGAAAKNIQYF,TGTGCCAGCAGCTTAGGCGCAGCCGCCAAAAACATTCAGTACTTC
TRBJ2-1,-,TRBV27,TRBD1,CASSMDRGNEQFF,TGTGCCAGCAGCATGGACAGGGGCAATGAGCAGTTCTTC
TRBJ2-7,once,TRBV29-1,TRBD1,CSVDSLGQGSYEQYF,TGCAGCGTTGACTCTCTAGGACAGGGGTCCTACGAGCAGTACTTC
TRBJ2-1,-,TRBV4-2,TRBD2,CASSQDGTSGGPINEQFF,TGTGCGAGCAGCCAAGATGGGACTAGCGGGGGCCCTATCAATGAGCAGTTCTTC
TRBJ2-5,-,TRBV7-9,-,CASSPRTAQETQYF,TGTGCCAGCAGCCCGCGGACAGCCCAAGAGACCCAGTACTTC
TRBJ2-2,-,TRBV5-4,-,CASSVLDLTGELFF,TGTGCCAGCAGTGTTCTCGACTTGACCGGGGAGCTGTTTTTT
TRBJ2-7,-,TRBV10-3,-,CAISESGAGVHHSYEQYF,TGTGCCATCAGTGAGTCGGGGGCAGGGGTCCATCACTCCTACGAGCAGTACTTC
TRBJ2-5,-,TRBV19,-,CASSRGPGYQETQYF,TGTGCCAGCTCCAGGGGCCCAGGATATCAAGAGACCCAGTACTTC
TRBJ2-5,once,TRBV7-9,-,CASSPSREETQYF,TGTGCCAGCAGCCCATCCAGAGAAGAGACCCAGTACTTC
TRBJ2-2,-,TRBV6-1,-,CASSHRGPQTGELFF,TGTGCCAGCAGTCATCGGGGTCCGCAAACCGGGGAGCTGTTTTTT
TRBJ2-7,-,TRBV13,-,CASSSPDSSSYEQYF,TGTGCCAGCAGCTCCCCGGACTCGAGCTCCTACGAGCAGTACTTC
TRBJ2-2,-,TRBV7-8,TRBD1,CASSFDRGNTGELFF,TGTGCCAGCAGCTTTGACAGGGGGAACACCGGGGAGCTGTTTTTT
TRBJ2-7,-,TRBV29-1,TRBD2,CSAQTSYSYEQYF,TGCAGCGCCCAGACTAGCTATAGCTACGAGCAGTACTTC
TRBJ2-5,once,TRBV7-8,TRBD1,CASSLPGQEETRYF,TGTGCCAGCAGCTTGCCGGGACAGGAAGAGACCCGGTACTTC
TRBJ2-6,-,TRBV6-1,-,CASSEGNDIVLTF,TGTGCCAGCAGTGAAGGGAACGATATCGTCCTGACTTTC
TRBJ2-7,-,TRBV6-5,-,CASGSPEGYEQYF,TGTGCCAGCGGGAGTCCGGAAGGGTACGAGCAGTACTTC
TRBJ2-3,few,TRBV27,-,CASSLRGDTQYF,TGTGCCAGCAGTTTACGAGGAGATACGCAGTATTTT
TRBJ2-7,-,TRBV7-2,-,CASSLAGPVYEQYF,TGTGCCAGCAGCTTAGCCGGGCCGGTCTACGAGCAGTACTTC
TRBJ2-1,-,TRBV6-1,-,CASRYRAYSYNEQFF,TGTGCCAGCAGGTACAGGGCTTACTCCTACAATGAGCAGTTCTTC
TRBJ1-5,-,TRBV27,-,CASSLAADQPQHF,TGTGCCAGCAGTCTCGCGGCGGACCAGCCCCAGCATTTT
TRBJ2-3,once,TRBV29-1,TRBD1,CSVEFWGQGSTDTQYF,TGCAGCGTTGAATTCTGGGGACAGGGATCCACAGATACGCAGTATTTT
TRBJ2-3,-,TRBV7-2,TRBD2,CASSFVLADTDTQYF,TGTGCCAGCAGCTTCGTACTAGCGGACACAGATACGCAGTATTTT
TRBJ2-7,-,TRBV6-6,-,CASSKGHGSTYEQYF,TGTGCCAGCAGTAAAGGACACGGGTCAACCTACGAGCAGTACTTC
TRBJ1-2,-,TRBV4-1,-,CASSPVRGYYTF,TGCGCCAGCAGCCCTGTCCGGGGTTACTACACCTTC